This T cell receptor beta chain derives from a study of somatic mutations in cytotoxic T cells in rheumatoid arthritis. On the study more broadly: Flow cytometry sorted some V beta antibody-stained T-cell populations to nearly 100% purity, V beta1+ cells among them being sequenced for TCRB. General study points: Some patients, about an eighth of the roughly 60, had a largest CD8+ clone that exceeded 20% of CD8+ cells. Neither rheumatoid arthritis patients nor age-matched healthy controls had significantly different CD8+ T-cell clonality from the other group.

Details on this clone: The antigen remains undetermined.

Method: immunoSEQ multiplex PCR; TCRdb's copy keeps in-frame clones and lacks some. This table holds just over 30,000 clones, around 86% found once. The V gene's germline CDR1 is MNHNS and CDR2 SASEGT. The CDR3 length is 15 residues. The ends lost 5 bases at V and 2 bases at J; junction bases unmatched: 9. This receptor was obtained from an adult with rheumatoid arthritis. The gene calls are TRBV6-1 and TRBJ2-7, with 7 bases that match TRBD2. Sequencing was carried out using CD8+ T cells sorted from blood. CDR3 in DNA: TGTGCCAGCAGTCCGATCTTAGCGGGTCCCTACGAGCAGTACTTC. Translating it yields CASSPILAGPYEQYF.